This T cell receptor (beta chain) was observed in a study of T cells after yellow fever vaccination. Many counts were recorded for this clonotype. TCRdb fed the 5' RACE reads into MiXCR, producing one record per CDR3 protein. Of approximately 450,000 distinct CDR3 sequences listed, approximately 19% are singletons. V lost 4 bases to trimming and J lost 0 bases, with 16 bases between them. The CDR3 totals 16 residues. CDR1 is SGHRS, CDR2 YFSETQ, per germline. Sequenced here: PBMCs, sampled before the yellow fever booster vaccination. The TCR sequence derives from a man between 18 and 29 years old who received the YFV17D yellow fever vaccine. The rearrangement links TRBV5-1 to TRBJ1-1, with TRBD1 as a possible D gene (5 bases). CDR3 loop: CASSAGTAVLNTEAFF. The CDR3 DNA reads as TGCGCCAGCAGCGCCGGGACTGCCGTCTTGAACACTGAAGCTTTCTTT.